This TCR beta chain was identified in a study of PD-L1 blockade in urothelial cancer. The wider study: In the patient group, most of the 29 were males with bladder-origin urothelial cancer. A median of about 130,000 T cells was found in the blood samples.

V shed 6 bases and J shed 1 base, with 13 bases lying between them. This CDR3 spans 16 amino acids. The germline gives CDR1 MNHEY, CDR2 SMNVEV (reference sequence). The time point is: pretreatment peripheral blood. Method: immunoSEQ multiplex PCR; TCRdb's copy keeps in-frame clones and lacks some. The sample lists 60,000 to 75,000 clones; approximately 83% were seen once. The sample consisted of PBMCs, taken around atezolizumab (anti-PD-L1) treatment. The sequence was collected from a man in his 60s with urothelial cancer. J is TRBJ2-6 and V is TRBV27; TRBD1 might be the D (5 bases). The CDR3 DNA reads TGTGCCAGCAGAAGGGGTGGCAGGTCTGGGGCCAACGTCCTGACTTTC. Encoded protein: CASRRGGRSGANVLTF.